The rows below give T cell receptor beta chains drawn from one sample of a study of T-cell memory formation after mild COVID-19. TCRdb recomputed calls from the 5' RACE reads with MiXCR, one row per CDR3 protein. The table records around 400,000 distinct CDR3 sequences, roughly a quarter of them present only once. Material for sequencing was PBMCs or a T cell subset sorted from them (not recorded which). Every receptor here comes from an adult woman who had mild COVID-19 (a few samples of this study predate the infection). Cell type and time point are not known. CDR3s include the opening cysteine and the closing phenylalanine or tryptophan. A D gene is named only where the DNA matches it firmly. Not all rows give a size; the values are once, few, many and, for expanded clones, a class.

d_gene	v_gene	abundance	j_gene	CDR3nt	CDR3aa
TRBD1	TRBV2	few	TRBJ1-1	TGTGCCAGCAGGGGACAGCCGAACACTGAAGCTTTCTTT	CASRGQPNTEAFF
NA	TRBV12-3/TRBV12-4	NA	TRBJ2-1	TGTGCCAGCAGTTCATTAGTCAATGAGCAGTTCTTC	CASSSLVNEQFF
NA	TRBV6-5	NA	TRBJ2-7	TGTGCCAGCATCGAGCCGGCTTCCTACGAGCAGTACTTC	CASIEPASYEQYF
NA	TRBV18	NA	TRBJ1-5	TGTGCCAGCTCACCGCAGGGAAGGAGCAATCAGCCCCAGCATTTT	CASSPQGRSNQPQHF
NA	TRBV24-1	NA	TRBJ1-3	TGTGCCACTAAAGGGAAGACTGGAAACACCATATATTTT	CATKGKTGNTIYF
NA	TRBV20-1	NA	TRBJ1-6	TGCAGTGCTAGAGACTTGGGTCAGGGGAACCTATATAATTCACCCCTCCACTTT	CSARDLGQGNLYNSPLHF
NA	TRBV10-3	NA	TRBJ1-4	TGTGCCATCAGCCGACAGGCTAATGAAAAACTGTTTTTT	CAISRQANEKLFF
NA	TRBV7-9	few	TRBJ1-1	TGTGCCAGCAAAGAGGGGGACACTGAAGCTTTCTTT	CASKEGDTEAFF
TRBD1	TRBV20-1	few	TRBJ2-7	TGCAGTGCTGATGACAGGGAAAGTTGGGAGCAGTACTTC	CSADDRESWEQYF
TRBD1	TRBV4-2	NA	TRBJ1-2	TGTGCCAGCAGCCAAGAACAGGGGCCTGGCGGCTACACCTTC	CASSQEQGPGGYTF
NA	TRBV20-1	few	TRBJ2-4	TGCAGTTGGTCGGCTGAGCGTAACAAAAACATTCAGTACTTC	CSWSAERNKNIQYF
TRBD1	TRBV7-6	few	TRBJ2-2	TGTGCCAGCAGCTCACCGACAGGGACCGGGGAGCTGTTTTTT	CASSSPTGTGELFF
NA	TRBV4-3	few	TRBJ1-4	TGCGCCAGCAGCCAAGAACCCGGCCACGGTTGGGAAAAACTGTTTTTT	CASSQEPGHGWEKLFF
NA	TRBV12-3/TRBV12-4	NA	TRBJ2-5	TGTGCCAGCAGTTCAGCCCTGGAGACCCAGTACTTC	CASSSALETQYF
NA	TRBV24-1	NA	TRBJ2-1	TGTGCCACCAGTGATCCTGGAGGGACAGTCGATGAGCAGTTCTTC	CATSDPGGTVDEQFF
NA	TRBV3-1	NA	TRBJ1-5	TGTGCCAGCAGCCAAGGGGCAGGCTGGCCCCAGCATTTT	CASSQGAGWPQHF
NA	TRBV7-9	few	TRBJ1-1	TGTGCCAGCAGCCCGGGGAGGAATGAAGCTTTCTTT	CASSPGRNEAFF
NA	TRBV6-5	NA	TRBJ2-5	TGTGCCAGCAGTTACGGCCCGAGGGCGGGAGAGACCCAGTACTTC	CASSYGPRAGETQYF
TRBD2	TRBV5-1	few	TRBJ2-1	TGCGCCAGCAGCCGAGAGCGGGGTTCCTACAATGAGCAGTTCTTC	CASSRERGSYNEQFF
NA	TRBV7-9	NA	TRBJ2-3	TGTGCCAGCAGCTCATGGTGGGGTGGGGTAAGCACAGATACGCAGTATTTT	CASSSWWGGVSTDTQYF
TRBD2	TRBV4-2	NA	TRBJ2-1	TGTGCCAGCAGCCATCAGGGGACTAGCCCGTACAATGAGCAGTTCTTC	CASSHQGTSPYNEQFF
NA	TRBV5-4	NA	TRBJ1-2	TGTGCCAGCAGCCGCTCCGACGGACGGCGGGGCTACACCTTC	CASSRSDGRRGYTF
NA	TRBV11-2	NA	TRBJ2-5	TGTGCCAGCAGCTCCCCTAAGGGGACGCAGACCCAGTACTTC	CASSSPKGTQTQYF
TRBD2	TRBV4-3	NA	TRBJ2-3	TGCGCCAGCAGCTACAAGGCACTAGCGGGAGTACTCACAGATACGCAGTATTTT	CASSYKALAGVLTDTQYF
NA	TRBV2	NA	TRBJ2-7	TGTGCCAGGAGGGCAGGCAGCTCCTACGAGCAGTACTTC	CARRAGSSYEQYF
NA	TRBV6-1	NA	TRBJ1-1	TGTGCCAGCAGTGGTAGGAGGGTAAACACTGAAGCTTTCTTT	CASSGRRVNTEAFF
NA	TRBV3-1	few	TRBJ2-7	TGTGCCAGCAGCCGGGCAGGGGCCTACGAGCAGTACTTC	CASSRAGAYEQYF
NA	TRBV4-1	few	TRBJ1-3	TGCGCCAGCAGCCAAGAGGTTCCTGGGACAGGAAACACCATATATTTT	CASSQEVPGTGNTIYF
NA	TRBV6-2/TRBV6-3	NA	TRBJ1-1	TGTGCCAGCAGTTACTCGATCGGAGCAGGGCCAGGGACTGAAGCTTTCTTT	CASSYSIGAGPGTEAFF
NA	TRBV9	NA	TRBJ1-2	TGTGCCAGCAGCGTAGCTTTGCTAAACTATGGCTACACCTTC	CASSVALLNYGYTF
NA	TRBV5-1	few	TRBJ2-1	TGCGCCAGCAGCCCATACGAGGGCCCGAGCTCCTACAATGAGCAGTTCTTC	CASSPYEGPSSYNEQFF
NA	TRBV4-1	NA	TRBJ2-7	TGCGCCAGCAGCCAAATCTTCCAGGGACGGCCCTACGAGCAGTACTTC	CASSQIFQGRPYEQYF
TRBD2	TRBV20-1	few	TRBJ2-7	TGCAGTGCTCTAGCGGGAGGATCCTACGAGCAGTACTTC	CSALAGGSYEQYF
TRBD1	TRBV4-1	NA	TRBJ1-5	TGCGCCAGCAGCCGAGAACAGGGGACCCACCAGCCCCAGCATTTT	CASSREQGTHQPQHF
NA	TRBV7-9	NA	TRBJ1-1	TGTGCCAGCAGTGTATATGGGGATGAGAACACTGAAGCTTTCTTT	CASSVYGDENTEAFF
TRBD2	TRBV7-6	NA	TRBJ2-2	TGTGCCAGCAGCTCGCGACTAGCGGGAGGGGAAGGGGAGCTGTTTTTT	CASSSRLAGGEGELFF
NA	TRBV5-1	few	TRBJ2-2	TGCGCCAGCAGCGTACCGGGTCTAGCGATAACCGGGGAGCTGTTTTTT	CASSVPGLAITGELFF
NA	TRBV29-1	NA	TRBJ2-1	TGCAGCGTTGAAGAGGTCCGTGAGCAGTTCTTC	CSVEEVREQFF
TRBD2	TRBV6-5	few	TRBJ2-2	TGTGCCAGCAGCGGACTAGAAGCCGGGGAGCTGTTTTTT	CASSGLEAGELFF
NA	TRBV6-1	NA	TRBJ2-5	TGTGCCAGCAGTTTTCTAGACGGACAAGAGACCCAGTACTTC	CASSFLDGQETQYF